This T cell receptor beta chain was documented in a study of blood T cell repertoires in COVID-19. Assay used: immunoSEQ multiplex PCR; TCRdb lists only in-frame clones, some missing. The sample lists 170,000 or so clones, roughly 90% occurring once. The CDR3 is 14 residues long. The germline gives CDR1 MNHEY, CDR2 SMNVEV (reference sequence). The V gene end was trimmed by 0 bases and the J gene end by 4 bases; junction bases not matched to a gene: 3. This sequence originates from a woman aged 50 to 60 who had recovered from COVID-19. Sequencing was carried out using PBMCs or T cells enriched from blood (not recorded which). The V call is TRBV27, the J call TRBJ2-7; 7 positions agree with TRBD2. CDR3 residues: CASSLSAGVYEQYF. For the CDR3, the DNA is TGTGCCAGCAGTTTATCGGCGGGAGTATACGAGCAGTACTTC.